This record concerns one T cell receptor (beta chain) sequence. This clone was detected only once. Its antigen is currently not known. No clone much larger than this one lies a single base away; base qualities are absent. The data belong to a study of T cell changes during pregnancy in multiple sclerosis (dated by TCRdb to the late 2010s). General notes on the study: Changes in the T cell repertoire over the course of pregnancy were examined in this study in women with multiple sclerosis.

The receptor library was made with the immunoSEQ multiplex PCR assay. TCRdb obtained this table from immuneACCESS and retained in-frame rearrangements with V and J assigned. These tables miss some clones; where compared with another copy, unresolved V genes account for less than half of the shortfall, and the remainder is unexplained. For this sample the table gives tens of thousands of clones, of which roughly 92% were detected only once. The ten largest make up just under 1% of the sample. CDR1 MNHNS and CDR2 SASEGT are derived from the germline V gene. Inclusive of the bounding cysteine and phenylalanine, the CDR3 is 14 residues long. Only the CDR3 DNA is retained, 42 bases long and in frame from the first base. Trimming accounts for 7 bases at V and 9 bases at J, while the number of junction bases matched to no gene is 9.

Sequencing was performed on peripheral blood, taken after pregnancy. Rearrangement joined TRBV6-1 to TRBJ1-6; the junction holds 7 bases that match TRBD1. This sequence originates from a female donor with multiple sclerosis, enrolled in a pregnancy study. The CDR3 has the sequence CASTLDRAPSPLHF. The sequence in DNA is TGTGCCAGCACTTTAGACAGGGCCCCTTCACCCCTCCACTTT.